What follows are 28 T cell receptor beta chains derived from one specimen sequenced in a study of PD-L1 blockade in urothelial cancer (dated by TCRdb to 2016 to 2017). The time point label here, explained by the study, means: peripheral blood 6 weeks after treatment start. The library relied on the immunoSEQ multiplex PCR assay. Imported from immuneACCESS, the table was reduced by TCRdb to in-frame sequences with V and J called. These copies leave out some clones; in studies compared against another copy, an unresolved V gene accounts for under half, and the cause of the remainder is not known. The sample table lists about 22,000 clones, around 91% of them with a count of one. The ten largest clonotypes hold roughly 10% of the sample. This sample comprised PBMCs, obtained around atezolizumab (anti-PD-L1) treatment. Every receptor here comes from a woman aged 60-70 years with urothelial cancer.

The chain uses TRBV19 and TRBJ2-5; 8 bases are a match to TRBD1. This CDR3 spans 15 amino acids. CDR1 is LNHDA, CDR2 SQIVND, per germline (reference sequence). V lost 7 bases and J lost 1; bases outside the gene matches: 8. DNA for the CDR3: TGTGCCAGTAAACCCCAGGGGGCACCCCAAGAGACCCAGTACTTC. Translation: CASKPQGAPQETQYF. The full variable domain, in which reference TRBV19 and TRBJ2-5 provide the parts outside the CDR3, is DGGITQSPKYLFRKEGQNVTLSCEQNLNHDAMYWYRQDPGQGLRLIYYSQIVNDFQKGDIAEGYSVSREKKESFPLTVTSAQKNPTAFYLCASKPQGAPQETQYFGPGTRLLVL.

The chain couples TRBV7-2 to TRBJ2-4; possible D gene TRBD1, 6 bases. V lost 5 bases and J lost 1, with 9 bases in between. The length of the CDR3 is 14 residues. Germline-derived CDR1 and CDR2 are SGHTA and FQGNSA. The CDR3 DNA sequence: TGTGCCAGCAGCCACAGGGCGGCCAAAAACATTCAGTACTTC. This translates into CASSHRAAKNIQYF.

The chain has TRBV27 and TRBJ1-6; 7 bases map to TRBD1. This CDR3 contains 16 residues. CDR1 and CDR2 from the germline V gene are MNHEY and SMNVEV (reference sequence). The trim removed 3 bases at V and 5 bases at J, leaving 7 bases unmatched. CDR3 sequence: CASSFLRGSNNSPLHF. The CDR3 DNA sequence: TGTGCCAGCAGTTTTCTCAGGGGGTCCAATAATTCACCCCTCCACTTT.

The rearrangement links TRBV5-1 to TRBJ1-2, with 8 bases aligning to TRBD1. The CDR3 runs to 14 residues. V lost 2 bases, J lost 4 bases, and 4 bases stayed unmatched. In germline, CDR1 is SGHRS, CDR2 YFSETQ. This CDR3 reads CASSLGQGRYGYTF. The CDR3 DNA is TGCGCCAGCAGCTTAGGACAGGGACGCTATGGCTACACCTTC.

This clone has a handful of counts. The rearrangement links TRBV19 to TRBJ1-1, with D possibly being TRBD1 (5 bases). The CDR3 runs 16 residues. Trimming removed 3 bases from V and 1 base from J, with 15 bases in between. Germline V lookup: CDR1 LNHDA, CDR2 SQIVND (reference sequence). CDR3 bases: TGTGCCAGTAGTATCTACGGGTTCGACAGGAACACTGAAGCTTTCTTT. Protein sequence: CASSIYGFDRNTEAFF.

The V and J genes are TRBV4-3 and TRBJ1-2; D gene unclear. Germline lookup yields CDR1 LGHNA and CDR2 YSLEER. V lost 4 bases and J lost 3, with 12 bases in between. The CDR3 loop spans 14 amino acids. The DNA of the CDR3 is TGCGCCAGCAGCCCTAACCCCCGCGACTATGGCTACACCTTC. It codes for CASSPNPRDYGYTF.

This clone was seen only once. J is TRBJ2-1 and V is TRBV10-3, with 9 bases identical to TRBD1. The V segment lost 4 bases and the J segment 4 bases; nucleotides outside the gene matches: 11. There are 17 residues in the CDR3. The V gene's germline CDR1 is ENHRY and CDR2 SYGVKD. CDR3 coding DNA: TGTGCCATCAGTGCCTCGGACAGGGGCTATACATACAATGAGCAGTTCTTC. Translation gives CAISASDRGYTYNEQFF.

This clone was observed a handful of times. The rearrangement joins TRBV9 to TRBJ1-2; 7 nucleotides line up with TRBD1. CDR1 SGDLS and CDR2 YYNGEE come from the germline V gene. The CDR3 has 16 amino acids. V was pared by 3 bases and J by 3 bases, with 11 bases of the junction left unmatched. The CDR3: CASSALGTVKDYGYTF. For the CDR3, the DNA is TGTGCCAGCAGCGCATTAGGGACAGTTAAAGACTATGGCTACACCTTC.

The V call is TRBV7-3, the J call TRBJ2-5; 7 bases map to TRBD2. CDR1 SGHTA and CDR2 FQGTGA come from the germline V gene. J gave up 5 bases and V 2 bases, and 2 bases lay outside the gene matches. This CDR3 spans 13 amino acids. The CDR3 spells CASSLLGGETQYF. In DNA, the CDR3 is TGTGCCAGCAGCTTATTGGGAGGGGAGACCCAGTACTTC.

This chain links TRBV9 with TRBJ2-5, with D tentatively TRBD2 (5 bases). The length of the CDR3 is 15 residues. From germline, CDR1 is SGDLS and CDR2 YYNGEE. Deletions cut 0 bases from V and 0 bases from J, with 9 bases between. DNA of the CDR3: TGTGCCAGCAGCGTAGCTGCGGGTTACCAAGAGACCCAGTACTTC. The encoded protein is CASSVAAGYQETQYF.

V gene TRBV10-3 combines with J gene TRBJ2-3; TRBD2 agrees at 10 bases. In germline, CDR1 is ENHRY, CDR2 SYGVKD. Trimming removed 4 bases from V and 0 bases from J; junction bases left unmatched: 4. The CDR3 sequence is 16 residues long. CDR3 in DNA: TGTGCCATCAGTGGTCTAGCGGGAGCTAGCACAGATACGCAGTATTTT. This codes for CAISGLAGASTDTQYF.

The chain is built from TRBV29-1 and TRBJ2-2; 8 bases map to TRBD1. This CDR3 spans 13 amino acids. The germline V gene has CDR1 SQVTM and CDR2 ANQGSEA. Unmatched junction bases numbered 1, after V lost 6 bases and J lost 1 base. CDR3 in DNA: TGCAGCGTCGGACAGGGGAACACCGGGGAGCTGTTTTTT. The encoded protein is CSVGQGNTGELFF.

The chain employs TRBV13 and TRBJ1-2; TRBD1 aligns across 8 bases. CDR1 PRHDT and CDR2 FYEKMQ come from the germline V gene (reference sequence). The CDR3 loop spans 18 amino acids. V lost 5 bases and J lost 4; bases outside the gene matches: 18. CDR3 sequence reads: CASSREWTGKIRSYGYTF. The CDR3, as DNA: TGTGCCAGCAGCCGAGAGTGGACAGGGAAAATTAGGTCCTATGGCTACACCTTC.

The V call is TRBV2, the J call TRBJ2-7, with 9 bases aligning to TRBD1. Germline loops: CDR1 SNHLY, CDR2 FYNNEI. Trimming at V came to 7 bases and at J to 4 bases, leaving 11 bases not matched to a gene. This CDR3 spans 15 amino acids. Written as DNA, the CDR3 is TGTGCCAGCAAGGGGAAGGGACAGGGTCCTTACGAGCAGTACTTC. Residues: CASKGKGQGPYEQYF.

The table lists this clone with a few counts. The V gene is TRBV19, the J gene TRBJ1-2, with 7 bases fitting TRBD1. V trimming: 8 bases; J trimming: 4 bases; junction bases outside the gene matches: 7. The CDR3 has 13 amino acids. Per the germline V gene, CDR1 is LNHDA and CDR2 is SQIVND (reference sequence). The CDR3 reads CASLSTGTYGYTF. The CDR3 DNA sequence: TGTGCCAGTCTATCGACAGGGACCTATGGCTACACCTTC.

V is TRBV28 and J is TRBJ1-5; D uncertain. CDR3 length equals 12 residues. CDR1 MDHEN and CDR2 SYDVKM come from the germline V gene. Trimming removed 5 bases from V and 9 bases from J, with 11 bases in between. CDR3: CASSPTLRPQHF. The CDR3 DNA sequence: TGTGCCAGCAGTCCTACCCTGAGGCCCCAGCATTTT. Full variable domain (remainder filled in from reference TRBV28 and TRBJ1-5): DVKVTQSSRYLVKRTGEKVFLECVQDMDHENMFWYRQDPGLGLRLIYFSYDVKMKEKGDIPEGYSVSREKKERFSLILESASTNQTSMYLCASSPTLRPQHFGDGTRLSIL.

This clone occurred once. The V gene is TRBV4-3, the J gene TRBJ2-3; 9 nucleotides match TRBD2. CDR3 length: 17 amino acids. V shed 3 bases, J shed 4 bases, and the junction held 11 bases outside the gene matches. From germline, CDR1 is LGHNA and CDR2 YSLEER. The CDR3 region has the DNA TGCGCCAGCAGCCAGACCAGTCTAGCGGGAAGGTCAGATACGCAGTATTTT. Translation gives CASSQTSLAGRSDTQYF.

Here the CDR3 reads CASSEAGRGGTDTQYF. The CDR3 DNA is TGTGCCAGCAGTGAAGCTGGCCGCGGCGGCACAGATACGCAGTATTTT. The V and J genes are TRBV2 and TRBJ2-3, with D hard to call. Germline V gene sequence: CDR1 SNHLY, CDR2 FYNNEI. Trimming shortened V by 0 bases and J by 1 base, and 11 bases separated the two germline ends. The CDR3 length is 16 residues.

The chain's CDR3 is CASIPLPGGDGYQETQYF. CDR3 DNA: TGTGCCAGCATCCCCCTCCCAGGGGGCGACGGGTACCAAGAGACCCAGTACTTC. V gene TRBV11-2 combines with J gene TRBJ2-5, with TRBD1 identical over 8 bases. V was pared by 7 bases and J by 0 bases, with 16 bases of the junction left unmatched. Germline values: CDR1 SGHAT, CDR2 FQNNGV. CDR3 length: 18 amino acids. Full variable domain (missing parts from reference TRBV11-2 and TRBJ2-5): EAGVAQSPRYKIIEKRQSVAFWCNPISGHATLYWYQQILGQGPKLLIQFQNNGVVDDSQLPKDRFSAERLKGVDSTLKIQPAKLEDSAVYLCASIPLPGGDGYQETQYFGPGTRLLVL.

The chain couples TRBV6-1 to TRBJ2-1, with D perhaps matching TRBD1 (5 bases). Trimming took 4 bases from V and 0 from J, leaving 13 bases between them. Germline CDR1 and CDR2: MNHNS and SASEGT. The length of the CDR3 is 16 residues. DNA of the CDR3: TGTGCCAGCAGTGCCTCCCCGCAGGGCTCCTACAATGAGCAGTTCTTC. This sequence encodes CASSASPQGSYNEQFF.

The CDR3 region has the DNA TGTGCCAGCAGCGTAGATCCGGGACTCGGGGACCAGCATTTT. This gives the protein CASSVDPGLGDQHF. The chain joins TRBV9 to TRBJ1-5; a possible D gene is TRBD1 (5 bases). V lost 0 bases, J lost 12 bases, and 16 bases lay in between. The V gene's germline CDR1 is SGDLS and CDR2 YYNGEE. The CDR3 runs to 14 residues.

The chain links TRBV18 to TRBJ2-2, with a possible D match to TRBD2 (5 bases). The V end lost 6 bases, the J end lost 6 bases, and 8 bases lay between the germline ends. CDR3 size: 12 residues. Per the germline V gene, CDR1 is KGHSH and CDR2 is LQKENI. The CDR3 coding sequence is TGTGCCAGCTCGGAGGTTTCCGGGGAGCTGTTTTTT. Translated, it gives CASSEVSGELFF. Full variable domain (rest looked up from reference TRBV18 and TRBJ2-2): NAGVMQNPRHLVRRRGQEARLRCSPMKGHSHVYWYRQLPEEGLKFMVYLQKENIIDESGMPKERFSAEFPKEGPSILRIQQVVRGDSAAYFCASSEVSGELFFGEGSRLTVL.

The rearrangement uses TRBV6-5 and TRBJ2-7, with TRBD2 matching over 8 bases. The length of the CDR3 is 14 residues. Germline assignment: CDR1 MNHEY and CDR2 SVGAGI. After removal of 4 bases from V and 2 bases from J, the junction contained 4 bases not matched to a gene. This CDR3 reads CASSSTGGPYEQYF. Written as DNA, the CDR3 is TGTGCCAGCAGTTCGACGGGGGGGCCCTACGAGCAGTACTTC.

This chain uses TRBV6-5 with TRBJ2-7; TRBD1 agrees at 9 bases. The trim removed 5 bases at V and 5 bases at J, leaving 4 bases unmatched. This CDR3 has 13 residues. CDR1 is MNHEY, CDR2 SVGAGI, per germline. Here the CDR3 reads CASSPDRGHEQYF. As DNA, the CDR3 is TGTGCCAGCAGTCCGGACAGGGGCCACGAGCAGTACTTC.

This chain joins TRBV19 and TRBJ1-2, with D perhaps TRBD1 (6 bases). V was shortened by 5 bases and J by 10 bases, with 20 bases between the two germline ends. CDR1 and CDR2 from the germline V gene are LNHDA and SQIVND (reference sequence). The CDR3 totals 14 residues. The CDR3 is CASSPRDRSLSYTF. CDR3 bases: TGTGCCAGTAGTCCCCGAGACAGGTCCCTATCCTACACCTTC.

The rearrangement links TRBV15 to TRBJ1-5; 7 bases are shared with TRBD1. CDR1 is LNHNV, CDR2 YYDKDF, per germline (reference sequence). The junction had 3 bases not matched to a gene; V was cut back by 5 bases and J by 2 bases. The CDR3 is 14 residues long. The CDR3 DNA sequence: TGTGCCACCAGCGGAGGACAGGGCAATCAGCCCCAGCATTTT. It codes for CATSGGQGNQPQHF.

The CDR3 DNA reads as TGTGCCAGCAGCTGGATCGGGATTCCCGGCGGCTACACCTTC. Translating it yields CASSWIGIPGGYTF. The genes are TRBV7-2 and TRBJ1-2; no clear D gene. This CDR3 has 14 amino acids. Germline V gene lookup returns CDR1 SGHTA and CDR2 FQGNSA. The V and J ends lost 4 bases and 8 bases respectively, with 17 bases between them.

The chain carries TRBV18 and TRBJ2-2, with D maybe TRBD1 (6 bases). This CDR3 contains 15 residues. The V end was cut by 6 bases, the J end by 3 bases, with 14 bases between. Germline V CDR1 and CDR2: KGHSH, LQKENI. The CDR3, as DNA: TGTGCCAGCTCCATACTACAGGGCGACACCGGGGAGCTGTTTTTT. Its protein product is CASSILQGDTGELFF.